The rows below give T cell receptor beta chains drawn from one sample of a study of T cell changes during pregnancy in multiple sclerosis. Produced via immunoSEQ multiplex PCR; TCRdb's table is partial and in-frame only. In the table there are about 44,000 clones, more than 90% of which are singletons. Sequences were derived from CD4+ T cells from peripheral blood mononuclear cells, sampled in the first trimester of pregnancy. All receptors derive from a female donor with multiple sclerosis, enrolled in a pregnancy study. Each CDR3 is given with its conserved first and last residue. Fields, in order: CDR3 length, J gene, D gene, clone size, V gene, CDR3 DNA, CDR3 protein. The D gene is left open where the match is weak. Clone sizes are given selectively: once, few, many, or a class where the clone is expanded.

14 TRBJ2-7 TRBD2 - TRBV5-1 TGCGCCAGTAAGCTAGCGGGAGGGCCCTACGAGCAGTACTTC CASKLAGGPYEQYF
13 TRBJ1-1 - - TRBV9 TGTGCCAGCAGCGTAGCAGGCCAGGGTGAAGCTTTCTTT CASSVAGQGEAFF
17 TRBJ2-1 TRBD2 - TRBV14 TGTGCCAGCAGCCAAGATCCGAGCGGGAGGGCCTACAATGAGCAGTTCTTC CASSQDPSGRAYNEQFF
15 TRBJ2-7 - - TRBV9 TGTGCCAGCAGCGAGGGACGGCTAGCGAGGAACGAGCAGTACTTC CASSEGRLARNEQYF
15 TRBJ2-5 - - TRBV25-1 TGTGCCAGCTGGGGTAGCGGAAGAGGCCCCGAGACCCAGTACTTC CASWGSGRGPETQYF
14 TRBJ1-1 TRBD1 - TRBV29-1 TGCAGCGGGACTGGGACAGGGGTGAACACTGAAGCTTTCTTT CSGTGTGVNTEAFF
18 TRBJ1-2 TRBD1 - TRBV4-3 TGCGCCAGCAGCCAAGCCCCAAAGGGGGCAGGGCTGTTCTATGGCTACACCTTC CASSQAPKGAGLFYGYTF
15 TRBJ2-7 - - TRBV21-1 TGTGCCAGCAGCTTTCGACAGGGGCCGTACTACGAGCAGTACTTC CASSFRQGPYYEQYF
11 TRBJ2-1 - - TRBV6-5 TGTGCCAGCAGTGATAGCTTGGGGCAGTTCTTC CASSDSLGQFF
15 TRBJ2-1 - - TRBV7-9 TGTGCCAGCAGCCCCACACCTACAGGTGTCGATGAGCAGTTCTTC CASSPTPTGVDEQFF
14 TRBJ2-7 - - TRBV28 TGTGCCAGCAGTTTTTCCAGGGTCTCCTACGAGCAGTACTTC CASSFSRVSYEQYF
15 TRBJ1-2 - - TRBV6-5 TGTGCCAGCAGTTACCGGCCAGCGGACCTTTATGGCTACACCTTC CASSYRPADLYGYTF
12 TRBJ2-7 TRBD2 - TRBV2 TGTGTCAGCGGGGGGGTCTCCTACGAGCAGTACTTC CVSGGVSYEQYF
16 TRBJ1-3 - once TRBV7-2 TGTGCCAGCAGCTTAGTCCACAGGTCCTCTGGAAACACCATATATTTT CASSLVHRSSGNTIYF
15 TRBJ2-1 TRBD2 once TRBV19 TGTGCCAGTAGTATTCCAGCGGGGGGGTACAATGAGCAGTTCTTC CASSIPAGGYNEQFF
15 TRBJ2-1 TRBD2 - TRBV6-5 TGTGCCAGCAGTTATGGAGGGACTAGCGTCAATGAGCAGTTCTTC CASSYGGTSVNEQFF
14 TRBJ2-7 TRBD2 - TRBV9 TGTGCCAGCAGCGTAGGCGGGAGGGGGTACGAGCAGTACTTC CASSVGGRGYEQYF
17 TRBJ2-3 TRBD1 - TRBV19 TGTGCCAGTAGTGCGAGAATAACAGGGGGCGGCACAGATACGCAGTATTTT CASSARITGGGTDTQYF
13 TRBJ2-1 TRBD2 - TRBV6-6 TGTGCCAGCAGGGATAGCGGGGTTAATGAGCAGTTCTTC CASRDSGVNEQFF
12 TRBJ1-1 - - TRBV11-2 TGTGCCAGCAGCTACAACAAAGGAGGAGCTTTCTTT CASSYNKGGAFF
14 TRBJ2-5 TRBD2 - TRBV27 TGTGCCAGCAAACGACTAGCGGGAGCTGAGACCCAGTACTTC CASKRLAGAETQYF
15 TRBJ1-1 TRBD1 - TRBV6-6 TGTGCCAGCAGGAGGGACAGGGGTCCTGGAACTGAAGCTTTCTTT CASRRDRGPGTEAFF
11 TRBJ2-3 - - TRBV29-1 TGCAGCGTTGCCTTGACAGATACGCAGTATTTT CSVALTDTQYF
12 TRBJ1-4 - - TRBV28 TGTGCCAGCAGTTTTATGGGCATGGGGCACCTTTTT CASSFMGMGHLF